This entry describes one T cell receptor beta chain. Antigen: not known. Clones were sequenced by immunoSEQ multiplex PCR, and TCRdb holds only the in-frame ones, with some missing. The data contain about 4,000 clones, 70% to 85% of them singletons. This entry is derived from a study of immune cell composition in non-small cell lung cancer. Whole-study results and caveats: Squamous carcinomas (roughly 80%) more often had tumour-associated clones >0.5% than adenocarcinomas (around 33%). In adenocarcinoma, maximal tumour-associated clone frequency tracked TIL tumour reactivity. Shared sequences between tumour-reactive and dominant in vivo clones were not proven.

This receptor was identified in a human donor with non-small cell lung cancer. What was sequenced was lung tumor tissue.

Here the CDR3 DNA reads TGTGCCAGCAGCCCAGAGGACAGGGGGCGCGGACAGCCCCAGCATTTT. Translating gives CASSPEDRGRGQPQHF. The chain employs TRBV28 and TRBJ1-5; 11 nucleotides match TRBD1. The ends lost 6 bases at V and 7 bases at J; junction bases unmatched: 11. Germline V CDR1 and CDR2: MDHEN, SYDVKM. CDR3 size: 16 residues.